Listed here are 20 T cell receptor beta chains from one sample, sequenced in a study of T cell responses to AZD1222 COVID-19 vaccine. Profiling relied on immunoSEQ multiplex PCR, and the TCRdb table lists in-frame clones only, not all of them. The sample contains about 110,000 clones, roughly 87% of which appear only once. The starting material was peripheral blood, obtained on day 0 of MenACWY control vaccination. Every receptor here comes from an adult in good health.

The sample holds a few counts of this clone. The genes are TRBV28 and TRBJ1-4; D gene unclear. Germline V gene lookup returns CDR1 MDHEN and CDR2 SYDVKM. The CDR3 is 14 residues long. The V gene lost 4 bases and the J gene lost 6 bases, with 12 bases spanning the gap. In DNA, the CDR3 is TGTGCCAGCAGTTCCGCACCCGAACATGAAAAACTGTTTTTT. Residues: CASSSAPEHEKLFF. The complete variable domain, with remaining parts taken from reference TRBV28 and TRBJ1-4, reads DVKVTQSSRYLVKRTGEKVFLECVQDMDHENMFWYRQDPGLGLRLIYFSYDVKMKEKGDIPEGYSVSREKKERFSLILESASTNQTSMYLCASSSAPEHEKLFFGSGTQLSVL.

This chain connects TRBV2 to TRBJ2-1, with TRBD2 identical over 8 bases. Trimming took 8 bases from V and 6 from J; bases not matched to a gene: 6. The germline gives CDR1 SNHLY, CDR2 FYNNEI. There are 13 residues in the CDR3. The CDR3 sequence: CASSSGGVNEQFF. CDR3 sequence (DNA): TGTGCCAGCTCCAGCGGGGGCGTCAATGAGCAGTTCTTC.

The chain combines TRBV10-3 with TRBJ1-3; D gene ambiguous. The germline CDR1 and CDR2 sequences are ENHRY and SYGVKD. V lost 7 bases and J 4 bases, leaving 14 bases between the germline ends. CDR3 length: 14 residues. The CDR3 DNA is TGTGCCATCAAGGGAGACATCTCCGGAAACACCATATATTTT. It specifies CAIKGDISGNTIYF.

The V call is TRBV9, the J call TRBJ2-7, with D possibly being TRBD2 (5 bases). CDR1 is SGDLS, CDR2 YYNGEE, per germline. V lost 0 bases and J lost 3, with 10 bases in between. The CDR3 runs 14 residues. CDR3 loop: CASSVGLAGYEQYF. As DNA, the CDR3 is TGTGCCAGCAGCGTAGGCCTAGCAGGCTACGAGCAGTACTTC.

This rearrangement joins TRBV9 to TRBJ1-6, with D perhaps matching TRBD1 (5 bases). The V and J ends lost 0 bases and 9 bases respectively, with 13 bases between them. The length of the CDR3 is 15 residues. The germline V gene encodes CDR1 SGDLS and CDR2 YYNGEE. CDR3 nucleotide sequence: TGTGCCAGCAGCGTAGCCAGCGGGACGGCTTCACCCCTCCACTTT. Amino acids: CASSVASGTASPLHF.

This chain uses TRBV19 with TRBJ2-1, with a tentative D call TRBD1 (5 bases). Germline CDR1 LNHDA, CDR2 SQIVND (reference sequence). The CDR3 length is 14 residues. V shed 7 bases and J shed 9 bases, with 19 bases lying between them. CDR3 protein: CASTPTGTFPEQFF. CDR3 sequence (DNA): TGTGCCAGTACCCCCACAGGAACGTTTCCTGAGCAGTTCTTC. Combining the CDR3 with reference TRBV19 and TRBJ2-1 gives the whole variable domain DGGITQSPKYLFRKEGQNVTLSCEQNLNHDAMYWYRQDPGQGLRLIYYSQIVNDFQKGDIAEGYSVSREKKESFPLTVTSAQKNPTAFYLCASTPTGTFPEQFFGPGTRLTVL.

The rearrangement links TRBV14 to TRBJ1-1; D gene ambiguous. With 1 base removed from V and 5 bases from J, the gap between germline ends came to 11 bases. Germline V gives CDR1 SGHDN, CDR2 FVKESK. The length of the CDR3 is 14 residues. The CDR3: CASSQGVGKTEAFF. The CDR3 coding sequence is TGTGCCAGCAGCCAAGGCGTAGGTAAGACTGAAGCTTTCTTT.

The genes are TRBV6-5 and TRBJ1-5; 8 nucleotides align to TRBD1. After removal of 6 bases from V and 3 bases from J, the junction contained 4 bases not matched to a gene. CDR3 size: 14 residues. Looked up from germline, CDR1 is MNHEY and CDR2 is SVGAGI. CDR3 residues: CASRDRETNQPQHF. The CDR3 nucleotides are TGTGCCAGCAGGGACAGGGAAACCAATCAGCCCCAGCATTTT.

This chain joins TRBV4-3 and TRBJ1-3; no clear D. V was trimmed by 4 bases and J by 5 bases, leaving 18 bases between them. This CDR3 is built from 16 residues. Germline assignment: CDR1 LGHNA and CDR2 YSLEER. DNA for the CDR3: TGCGCCAGCAGCCGAGAGAGCGTAGGGCTCCGAAACACCATATATTTT. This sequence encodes CASSRESVGLRNTIYF.

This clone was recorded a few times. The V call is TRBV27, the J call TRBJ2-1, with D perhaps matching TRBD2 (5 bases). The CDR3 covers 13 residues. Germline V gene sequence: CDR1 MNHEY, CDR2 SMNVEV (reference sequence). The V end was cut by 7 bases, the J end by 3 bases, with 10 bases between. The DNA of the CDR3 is TGTGCCAGCAAGACTAAACGCTACAATGAGCAGTTCTTC. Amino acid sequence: CASKTKRYNEQFF.

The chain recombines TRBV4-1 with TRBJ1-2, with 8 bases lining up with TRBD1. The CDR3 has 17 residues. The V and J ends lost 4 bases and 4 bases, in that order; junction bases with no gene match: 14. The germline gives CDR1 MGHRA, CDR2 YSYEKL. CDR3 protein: CASSPIGQGQFGYGYTF. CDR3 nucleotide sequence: TGCGCCAGCAGCCCAATCGGACAGGGTCAGTTCGGCTATGGCTACACCTTC.

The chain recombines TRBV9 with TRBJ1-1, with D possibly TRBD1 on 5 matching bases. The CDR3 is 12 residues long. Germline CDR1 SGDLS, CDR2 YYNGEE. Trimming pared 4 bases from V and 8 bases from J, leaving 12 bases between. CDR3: CASSSLGGEAFF. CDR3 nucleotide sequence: TGTGCCAGCAGCTCCCTTGGGGGGGAAGCTTTCTTT.

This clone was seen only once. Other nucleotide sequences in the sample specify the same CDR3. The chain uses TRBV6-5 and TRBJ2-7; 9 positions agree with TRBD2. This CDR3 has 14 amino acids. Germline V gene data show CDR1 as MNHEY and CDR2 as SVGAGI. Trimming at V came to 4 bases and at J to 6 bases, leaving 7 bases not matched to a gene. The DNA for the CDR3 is TGTGCCAGCAGTTCTGGCGGGAGGGCCTTCGAGCAGTACTTC. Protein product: CASSSGGRAFEQYF.

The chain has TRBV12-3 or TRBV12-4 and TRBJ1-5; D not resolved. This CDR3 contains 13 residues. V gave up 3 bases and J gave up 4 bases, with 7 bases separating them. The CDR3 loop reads CASSFSRNQPQHF. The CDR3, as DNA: TGTGCCAGCAGTTTCAGCCGGAATCAGCCCCAGCATTTT.

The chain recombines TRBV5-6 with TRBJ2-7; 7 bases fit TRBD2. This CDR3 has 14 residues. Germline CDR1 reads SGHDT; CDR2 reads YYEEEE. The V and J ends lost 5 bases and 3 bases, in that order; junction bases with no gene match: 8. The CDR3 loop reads CASRDSGTIYEQYF. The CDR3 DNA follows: TGTGCCAGCAGGGACTCCGGGACTATCTACGAGCAGTACTTC. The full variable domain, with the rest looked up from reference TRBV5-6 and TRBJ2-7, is DAGVTQSPTHLIKTRGQQVTLRCSPKSGHDTVSWYQQALGQGPQFIFQYYEEEERQRGNFPDRFSGHQFPNYSSELNVNALLLGDSALYLCASRDSGTIYEQYFGPGTRLTVT.

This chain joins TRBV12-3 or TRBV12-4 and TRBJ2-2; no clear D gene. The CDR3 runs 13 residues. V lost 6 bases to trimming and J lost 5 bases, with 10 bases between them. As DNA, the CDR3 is TGTGCCAGCAGCGGCAGCCGTACCGGGGAGCTGTTTTTT. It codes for CASSGSRTGELFF.

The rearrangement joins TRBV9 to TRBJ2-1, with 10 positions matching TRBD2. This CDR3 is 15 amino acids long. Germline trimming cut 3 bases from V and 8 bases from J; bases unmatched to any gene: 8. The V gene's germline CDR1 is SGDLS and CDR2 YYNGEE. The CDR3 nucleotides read TGTGCCAGCAGCGAGAGCGGGAGGGCCCGGGATGAGCAGTTCTTC. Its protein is CASSESGRARDEQFF.

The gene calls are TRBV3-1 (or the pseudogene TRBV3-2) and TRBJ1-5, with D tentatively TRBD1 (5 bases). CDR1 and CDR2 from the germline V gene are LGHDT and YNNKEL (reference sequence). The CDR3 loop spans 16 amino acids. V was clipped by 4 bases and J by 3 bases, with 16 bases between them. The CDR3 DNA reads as TGTGCCAGCAGCCCAGGTACAGGCCTATACAATCAGCCCCAGCATTTT. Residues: CASSPGTGLYNQPQHF.

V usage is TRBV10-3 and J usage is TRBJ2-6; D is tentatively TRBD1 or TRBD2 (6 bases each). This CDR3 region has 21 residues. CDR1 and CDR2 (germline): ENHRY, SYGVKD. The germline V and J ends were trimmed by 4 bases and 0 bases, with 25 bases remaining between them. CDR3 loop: CAISAYGRSGASLSGANVLTF. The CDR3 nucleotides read TGTGCCATCAGTGCGTACGGACGTTCGGGGGCCTCCCTCTCTGGGGCCAACGTCCTGACTTTC.

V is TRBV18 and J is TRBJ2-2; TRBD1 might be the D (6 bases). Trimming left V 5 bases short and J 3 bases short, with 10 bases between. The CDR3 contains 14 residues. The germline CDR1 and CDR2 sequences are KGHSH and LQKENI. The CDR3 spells CASSKAGDTGELFF. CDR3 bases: TGTGCCAGCTCAAAAGCAGGGGACACCGGGGAGCTGTTTTTT.